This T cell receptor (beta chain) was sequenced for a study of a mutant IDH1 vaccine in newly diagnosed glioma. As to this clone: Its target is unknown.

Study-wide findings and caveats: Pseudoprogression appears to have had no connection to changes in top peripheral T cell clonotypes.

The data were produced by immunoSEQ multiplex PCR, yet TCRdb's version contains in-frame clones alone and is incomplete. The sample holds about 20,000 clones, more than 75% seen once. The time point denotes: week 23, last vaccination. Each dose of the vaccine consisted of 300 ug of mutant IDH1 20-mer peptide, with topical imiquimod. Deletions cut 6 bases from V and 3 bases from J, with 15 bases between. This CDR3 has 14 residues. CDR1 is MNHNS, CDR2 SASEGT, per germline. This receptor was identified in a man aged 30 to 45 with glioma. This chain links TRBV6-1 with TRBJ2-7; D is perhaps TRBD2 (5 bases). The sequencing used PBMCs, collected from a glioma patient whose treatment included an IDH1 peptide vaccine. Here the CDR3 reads CASSHSGGGYEQYF. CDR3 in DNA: TGTGCCAGCAGCCACTCAGGCGGAGGCTACGAGCAGTACTTC.